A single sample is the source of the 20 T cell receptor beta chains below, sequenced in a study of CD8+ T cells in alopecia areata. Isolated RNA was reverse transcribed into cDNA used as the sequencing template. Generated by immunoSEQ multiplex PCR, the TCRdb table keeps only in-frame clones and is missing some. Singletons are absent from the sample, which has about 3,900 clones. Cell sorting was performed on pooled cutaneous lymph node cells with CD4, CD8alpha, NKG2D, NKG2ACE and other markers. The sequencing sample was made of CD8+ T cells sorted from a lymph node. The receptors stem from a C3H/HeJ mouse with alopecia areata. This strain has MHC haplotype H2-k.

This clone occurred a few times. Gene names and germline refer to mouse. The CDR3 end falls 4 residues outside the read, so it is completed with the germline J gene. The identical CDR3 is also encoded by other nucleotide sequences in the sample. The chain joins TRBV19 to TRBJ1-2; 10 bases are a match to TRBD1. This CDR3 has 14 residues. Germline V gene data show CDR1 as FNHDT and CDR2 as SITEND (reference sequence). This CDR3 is CASSMRDRGPDYTF. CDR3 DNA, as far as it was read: TGTGCCAGCAGTATGAGGGACAGGGGCCCC.

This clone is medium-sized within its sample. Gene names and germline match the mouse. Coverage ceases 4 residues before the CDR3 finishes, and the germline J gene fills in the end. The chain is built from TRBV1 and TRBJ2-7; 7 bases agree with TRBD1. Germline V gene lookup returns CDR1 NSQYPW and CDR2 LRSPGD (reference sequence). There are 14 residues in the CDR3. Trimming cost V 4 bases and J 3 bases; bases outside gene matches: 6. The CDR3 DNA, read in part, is TGCACCTGCAGTGGGATCCGGGACAGCTAT. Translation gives CTCSGIRDSY. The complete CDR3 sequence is CTCSGIRDSYEQYF.

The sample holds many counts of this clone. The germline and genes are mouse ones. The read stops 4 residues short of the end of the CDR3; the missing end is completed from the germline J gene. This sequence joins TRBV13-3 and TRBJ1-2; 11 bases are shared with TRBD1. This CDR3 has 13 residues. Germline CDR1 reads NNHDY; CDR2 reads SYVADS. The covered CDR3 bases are TGTGCCAGCAGTCCGGGACAGGGGGAC. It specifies CASSPGQGD. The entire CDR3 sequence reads CASSPGQGDDYTF.

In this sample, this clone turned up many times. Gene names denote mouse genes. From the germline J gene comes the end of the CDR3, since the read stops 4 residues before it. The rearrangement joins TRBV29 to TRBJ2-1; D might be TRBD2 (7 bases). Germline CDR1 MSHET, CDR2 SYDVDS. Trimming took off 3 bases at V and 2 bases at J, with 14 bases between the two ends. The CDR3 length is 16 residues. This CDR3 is CASSLRGGGDYAEQFF. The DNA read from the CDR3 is TGTGCTAGCAGTTTGAGGGGAGGGGGGGACTATGCT.

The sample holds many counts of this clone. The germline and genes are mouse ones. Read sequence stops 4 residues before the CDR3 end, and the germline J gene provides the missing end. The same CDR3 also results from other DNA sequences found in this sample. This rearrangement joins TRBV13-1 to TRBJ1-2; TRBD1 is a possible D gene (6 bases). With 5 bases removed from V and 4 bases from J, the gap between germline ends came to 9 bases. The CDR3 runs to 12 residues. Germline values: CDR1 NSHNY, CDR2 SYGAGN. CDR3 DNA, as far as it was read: TGTGCCAGCAGACAGGGAGGCTCC. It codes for CASRQGGS. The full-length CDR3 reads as CASRQGGSDYTF.

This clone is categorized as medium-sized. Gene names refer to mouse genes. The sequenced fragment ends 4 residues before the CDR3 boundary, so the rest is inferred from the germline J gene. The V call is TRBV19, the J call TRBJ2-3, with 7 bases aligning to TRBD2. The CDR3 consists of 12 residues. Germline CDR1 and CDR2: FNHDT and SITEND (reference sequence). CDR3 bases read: TGTGCCAGCAGCAGACTGGGAGAA. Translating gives CASSRLGE. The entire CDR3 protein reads CASSRLGETLYF.

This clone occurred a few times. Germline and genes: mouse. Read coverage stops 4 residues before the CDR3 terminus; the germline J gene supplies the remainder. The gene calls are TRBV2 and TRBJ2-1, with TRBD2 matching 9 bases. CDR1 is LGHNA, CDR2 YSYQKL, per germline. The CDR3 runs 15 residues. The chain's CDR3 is CASSQEGTGGTEQFF. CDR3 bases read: TGTGCCAGCAGCCAAGAAGGCACTGGGGGGACT.

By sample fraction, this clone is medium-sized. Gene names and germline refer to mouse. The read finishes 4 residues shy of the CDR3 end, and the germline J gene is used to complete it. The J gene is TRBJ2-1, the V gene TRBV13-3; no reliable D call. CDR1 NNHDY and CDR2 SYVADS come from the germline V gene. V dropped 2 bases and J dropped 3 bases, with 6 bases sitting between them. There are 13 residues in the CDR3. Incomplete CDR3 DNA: TGTGCCAGCAGTGACAGTTTCTATGCT. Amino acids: CASSDSFYA. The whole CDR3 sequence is CASSDSFYAEQFF.

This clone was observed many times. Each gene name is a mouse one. The chain's CDR3 is CASGDARGGAETLYF. The sequenced part of the CDR3 DNA is TGTGCCAGCGGTGATGCCCGGGGGGGTGCAGAA. This chain connects TRBV13-2 to TRBJ2-3, with D perhaps matching TRBD2 (6 bases). The read terminates 4 residues ahead of where the CDR3 ends, so the germline J gene completes it. The length of the CDR3 is 15 residues. V lost 0 bases to trimming and J lost 1 base, with 9 bases between them. Germline V gene data show CDR1 as NNHNN and CDR2 as SYGAGS (reference sequence).

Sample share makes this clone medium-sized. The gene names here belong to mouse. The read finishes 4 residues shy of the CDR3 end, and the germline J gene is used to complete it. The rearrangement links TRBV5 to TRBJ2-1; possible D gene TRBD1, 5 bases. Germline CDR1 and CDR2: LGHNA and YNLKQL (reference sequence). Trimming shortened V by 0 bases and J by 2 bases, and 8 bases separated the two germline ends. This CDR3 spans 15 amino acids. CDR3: CASSQEGVYYAEQFF. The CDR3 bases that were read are TGTGCCAGCAGCCAAGAAGGGGTCTACTATGCT.

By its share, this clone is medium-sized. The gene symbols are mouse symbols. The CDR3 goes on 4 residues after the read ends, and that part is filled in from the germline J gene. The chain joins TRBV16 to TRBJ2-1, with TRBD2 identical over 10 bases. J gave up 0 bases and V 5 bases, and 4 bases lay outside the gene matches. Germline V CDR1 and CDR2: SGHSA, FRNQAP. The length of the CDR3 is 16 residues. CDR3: CASSPGLGDNYAEQFF. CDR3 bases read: TGTGCAAGCAGCCCAGGACTGGGGGATAACTATGCT.

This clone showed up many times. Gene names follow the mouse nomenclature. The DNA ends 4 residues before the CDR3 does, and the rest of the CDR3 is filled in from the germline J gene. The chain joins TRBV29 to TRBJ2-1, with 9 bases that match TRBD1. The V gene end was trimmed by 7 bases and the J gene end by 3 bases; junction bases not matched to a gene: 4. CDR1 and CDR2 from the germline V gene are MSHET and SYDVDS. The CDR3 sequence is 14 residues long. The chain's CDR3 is CASNPTGGYAEQFF. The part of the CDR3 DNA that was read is TGTGCTAGCAACCCGACAGGGGGCTATGCT.

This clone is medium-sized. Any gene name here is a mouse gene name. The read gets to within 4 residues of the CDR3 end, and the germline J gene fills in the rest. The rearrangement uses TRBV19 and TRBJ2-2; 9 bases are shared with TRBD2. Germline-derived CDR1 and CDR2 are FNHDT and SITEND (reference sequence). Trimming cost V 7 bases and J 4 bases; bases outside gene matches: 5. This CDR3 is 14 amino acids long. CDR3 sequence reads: CASRLGGRTGQLYF. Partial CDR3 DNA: TGTGCCAGCCGCTTGGGGGGGCGCACCGGG.

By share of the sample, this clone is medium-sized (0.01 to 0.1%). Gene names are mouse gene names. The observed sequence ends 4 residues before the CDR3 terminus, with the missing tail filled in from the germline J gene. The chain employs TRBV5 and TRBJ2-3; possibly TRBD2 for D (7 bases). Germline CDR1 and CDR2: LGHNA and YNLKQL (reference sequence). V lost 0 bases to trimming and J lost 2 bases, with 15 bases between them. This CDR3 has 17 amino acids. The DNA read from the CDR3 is TGTGCCAGCAGCCAAGATATGGGGGGCGTTGATGCAGAA. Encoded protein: CASSQDMGGVDAE. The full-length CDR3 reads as CASSQDMGGVDAETLYF.

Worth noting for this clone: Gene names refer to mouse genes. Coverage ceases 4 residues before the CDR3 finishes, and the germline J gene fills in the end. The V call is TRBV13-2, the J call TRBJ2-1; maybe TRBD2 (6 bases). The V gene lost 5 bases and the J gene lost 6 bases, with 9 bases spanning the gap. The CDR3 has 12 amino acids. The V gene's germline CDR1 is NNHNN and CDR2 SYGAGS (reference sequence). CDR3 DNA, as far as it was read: TGTGCCAGCGGGCCTGGGGCTGCT. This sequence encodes CASGPGAA. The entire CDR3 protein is CASGPGAAEQFF.

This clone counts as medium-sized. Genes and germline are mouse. Here the CDR3 reads CASSMGDNYAEQFF. The part of the CDR3 DNA that was read is TGTGCCAGCAGTATGGGGGACAACTATGCT. The chain carries TRBV19 and TRBJ2-1; tentatively, D is TRBD1 or TRBD2 (5 bases each). The CDR3 end is not reached by the read, which stops 4 residues before it; the germline J gene fills it in. This CDR3 comprises 14 residues. Germline V gene sequence: CDR1 FNHDT, CDR2 SITEND (reference sequence). Trimming pared 2 bases from V and 1 base from J, leaving 7 bases between.

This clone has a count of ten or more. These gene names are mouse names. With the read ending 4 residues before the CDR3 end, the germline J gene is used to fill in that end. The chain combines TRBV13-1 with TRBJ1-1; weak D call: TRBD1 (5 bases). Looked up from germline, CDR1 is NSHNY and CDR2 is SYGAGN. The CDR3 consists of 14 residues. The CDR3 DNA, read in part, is TGTGCCAGCAGTGATCGCAGGGAGGGAACA. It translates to CASSDRREGT. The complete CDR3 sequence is CASSDRREGTEVFF.

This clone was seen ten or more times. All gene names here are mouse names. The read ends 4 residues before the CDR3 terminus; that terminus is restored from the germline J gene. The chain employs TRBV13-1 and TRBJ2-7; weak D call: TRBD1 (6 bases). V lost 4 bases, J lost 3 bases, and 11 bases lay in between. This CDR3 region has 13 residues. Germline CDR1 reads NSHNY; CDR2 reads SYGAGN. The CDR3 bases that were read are TGTGCCAGCAGTCCCCCAGGGGACTAT. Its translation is CASSPPGDY. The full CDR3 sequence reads CASSPPGDYEQYF.

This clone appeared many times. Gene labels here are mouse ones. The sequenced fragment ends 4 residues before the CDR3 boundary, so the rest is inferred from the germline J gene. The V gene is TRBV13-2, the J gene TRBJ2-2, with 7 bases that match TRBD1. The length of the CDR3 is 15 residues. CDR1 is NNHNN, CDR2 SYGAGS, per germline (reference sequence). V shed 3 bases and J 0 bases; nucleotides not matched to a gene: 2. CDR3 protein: CASGGDSANTGQLYF. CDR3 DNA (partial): TGTGCCAGCGGTGGGGACAGTGCAAACACCGGG.

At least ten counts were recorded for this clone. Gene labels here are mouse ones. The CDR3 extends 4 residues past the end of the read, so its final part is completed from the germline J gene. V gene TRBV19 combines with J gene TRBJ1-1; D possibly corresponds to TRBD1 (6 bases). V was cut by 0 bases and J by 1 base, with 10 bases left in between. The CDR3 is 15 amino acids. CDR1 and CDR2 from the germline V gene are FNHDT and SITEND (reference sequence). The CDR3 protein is CASSIDATGNTEVFF. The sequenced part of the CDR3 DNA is TGTGCCAGCAGTATAGATGCGACAGGGAACACA.